Here is one TCR beta chain with its context. The source of the sample is a study of blood T cell repertoires in COVID-19. At the level of the study: Sites in the United States, Italy and Spain provided acute and convalescent COVID-19 samples. T cells, B-cell-depleted T cells, or PBMCs provided the cDNA or gDNA that served as material.

In the original workflow: Reference gene primer amplification in the assay estimated nucleated cell counts. Using immunoSEQ multiplex PCR, the repertoire was profiled, and TCRdb retains in-frame clones only, with some absent. V and J calls and clone size are those listed in that table; D and trimming were worked out from the DNA. The sample consists of approximately 140,000 clones, more than 80% of them appearing once. Germline V gives CDR1 MNHNS, CDR2 SASEGT. Trimming removed 0 bases at V and 0 bases at J, with 9 bases between. The CDR3 runs 16 residues. The gene calls are TRBV6-1 and TRBJ1-3; no definite D call. This sequence originates from a man between 65 and 85 years old with acute or convalescent COVID-19. The sample taken for sequencing was peripheral blood. The CDR3 protein is CASSEAQVGSGNTIYF. The DNA of the CDR3 is TGTGCCAGCAGTGAAGCGCAGGTCGGCTCTGGAAACACCATATATTTT.